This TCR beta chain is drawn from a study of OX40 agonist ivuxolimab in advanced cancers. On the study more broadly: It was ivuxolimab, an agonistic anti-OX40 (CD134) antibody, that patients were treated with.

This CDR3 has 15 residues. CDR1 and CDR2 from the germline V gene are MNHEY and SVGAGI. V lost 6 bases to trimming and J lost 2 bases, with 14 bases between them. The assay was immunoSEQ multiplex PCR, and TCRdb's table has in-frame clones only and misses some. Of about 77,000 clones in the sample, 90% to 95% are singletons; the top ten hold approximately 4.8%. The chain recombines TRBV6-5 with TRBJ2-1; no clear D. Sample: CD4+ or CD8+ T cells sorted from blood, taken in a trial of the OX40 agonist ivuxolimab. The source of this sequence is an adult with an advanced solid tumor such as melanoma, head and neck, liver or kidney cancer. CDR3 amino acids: CASRLTAATYNEQFF. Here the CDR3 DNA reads TGTGCCAGCAGACTGACGGCGGCTACCTACAATGAGCAGTTCTTC.